A single sample gave rise to the 13 T cell receptor beta chains below, sequenced in a study of T-cell memory formation after mild COVID-19 (dated by TCRdb to the early 2020s). The library was made by 5' RACE. The sample was run on an Illumina NovaSeq 6000. TCRdb applied fastp at Q25 and MiXCR to the public reads, then kept only in-frame beta chains. CDR3 protein sequences are deduplicated, and each keeps its most common genes and DNA. The sample contains just over 200,000 distinct CDR3 sequences, approximately 10% of them found a single time. Around 3.3% of the sample is in the top ten clones. The sample was PBMCs or a T cell subset sorted from them (not recorded which). The receptors shown here come from a man aged 18-30 years who had mild COVID-19 (a few samples of this study predate the infection). The sample titles of this study are shuffled in the database, so cell type and time point are left out; the donor was told from shared clones.

This chain joins TRBV29-1 and TRBJ1-1; D may be TRBD1 (6 bases). There are 16 residues in the CDR3. CDR1 is SQVTM and CDR2 is ANQGSEA in the germline V gene. The V and J ends lost 4 bases and 0 bases respectively, with 18 bases between them. The CDR3: CSVAPSTGGVNTEAFF. CDR3 bases: TGCAGCGTTGCCCCCTCGACAGGAGGTGTGAACACTGAAGCTTTCTTT.

This clonotype was recorded at least ten times. The CDR3 DNA reads as TGTGCCAGCAGCTCCAGAGAGGGGGACACCGGGGAGCTGTTTTTT. It encodes CASSSREGDTGELFF. The genes are TRBV11-3 and TRBJ2-2, with D perhaps matching TRBD1 (6 bases). The CDR3 runs 15 residues. V shed 4 bases and J shed 3 bases, with 12 bases lying between them. Germline assignment: CDR1 SGHNT and CDR2 YENEEA. Supplemented by reference TRBV11-3 and TRBJ2-2, the full variable domain reads EAGVVQSPRYKIIEKKQPVAFWCNPISGHNTLYWYLQNLGQGPELLIRYENEEAVDDSQLPKDRFSAERLKGVDSTLKIQPAELGDSAVYLCASSSREGDTGELFFGEGSRLTVL.

The CDR3 nucleotides read TGTGCCAGCAGCCAGTCCGCGAGGGACTATGGCTACACCTTC. It codes for CASSQSARDYGYTF. This sequence joins TRBV3-1 and TRBJ1-2; D uncertain. There are 14 residues in the CDR3. CDR1 LGHDT and CDR2 YNNKEL come from the germline V gene (reference sequence). V was pared by 3 bases and J by 3 bases, with 11 bases between.

The CDR3 region is CASLLTGIEQYV. CDR3 sequence (DNA): TGTGCCAGCCTCCTGACAGGGATCGAGCAGTACGTC. The chain joins TRBV12-3 or TRBV12-4 to TRBJ2-7, with 7 nucleotides matching TRBD1. The V gene end was trimmed by 8 bases and the J gene end by 6 bases; junction bases not matched to a gene: 7. The CDR3 totals 12 residues.

The chain recombines TRBV20-1 with TRBJ1-5; no definite D call. V was shortened by 4 bases and J by 4 bases, with 17 bases between the two germline ends. The CDR3 consists of 15 residues. Germline lookup yields CDR1 DFQATT and CDR2 SNEGSKA (reference sequence). CDR3 bases: TGCAGTGCTACGTTCTTATCAGGAGTAAATCAGCCCCAGCATTTT. It encodes CSATFLSGVNQPQHF.

The J gene is TRBJ2-7, the V gene TRBV5-6, with 8 bases fitting TRBD2. The V gene's germline CDR1 is SGHDT and CDR2 YYEEEE. V gave up 4 bases and J gave up 4 bases; unmatched junction bases: 10. This CDR3 is built from 15 residues. For the CDR3, the DNA is TGTGCCAGCAGCCCACCCGCGGGGGGCGGTTACGAGCAGTACTTC. It codes for CASSPPAGGGYEQYF.

The chain has TRBV20-1 and TRBJ1-3; no clear D. The germline CDR1 and CDR2 sequences are DFQATT and SNEGSKA (reference sequence). Trimming removed 7 bases at V and 0 bases at J, with 16 bases between. The CDR3 covers 15 residues. The DNA of the CDR3 is TGCAGTGTCCCTCTCCGGAAAGTCTCTGGAAACACCATATATTTT. Its protein product is CSVPLRKVSGNTIYF.

This clonotype was observed at least ten times. V and J are TRBV29-1 and TRBJ2-7, with 7 bases aligning to TRBD1. Trimming removed 0 bases from V and 6 bases from J; junction bases left unmatched: 11. Germline V CDR1 and CDR2: SQVTM, ANQGSEA. The CDR3 extends over 15 amino acids. The CDR3 region has the DNA TGCAGCGTTGAAGATCTTCGATACAGGGGTGGCGAGCAGTACTTC. Amino acid sequence: CSVEDLRYRGGEQYF.

The chain links TRBV2 to TRBJ2-3, with 9 bases matching TRBD1. Germline lookup yields CDR1 SNHLY and CDR2 FYNNEI. Germline trimming cut 7 bases from V and 5 bases from J; bases unmatched to any gene: 7. CDR3 size: 14 residues. The CDR3 protein is CASKPGQGLDTQYF. The CDR3 DNA follows: TGTGCCAGCAAACCTGGACAGGGGTTAGATACGCAGTATTTT.

This clonotype was detected only a few times. V and J are TRBV2 and TRBJ2-7, with D perhaps assigned TRBD1 or TRBD2 (6 bases each). This CDR3 region has 14 residues. The V and J ends lost 6 bases and 5 bases respectively, with 17 bases between them. Germline CDR1 SNHLY, CDR2 FYNNEI. Here the CDR3 reads CASRSERGRHEQYV. As DNA, the CDR3 is TGTGCCAGCAGGAGTGAACGGGGGCGACACGAGCAGTACGTC.

In this sample, this clonotype turned up many times. This chain connects TRBV7-2 to TRBJ2-6; no firm D call. Germline V gives CDR1 SGHTA, CDR2 FQGNSA. V was trimmed by 1 base and J by 0 bases, leaving 7 bases between them. This CDR3 comprises 16 residues. The DNA of the CDR3 is TGTGCCAGCAGCTTAGATAGGATCTCTGGGGCCAACGTCCTGACTTTC. Amino acid sequence: CASSLDRISGANVLTF. Using reference TRBV7-2 and TRBJ2-6 for the parts outside the CDR3, the full variable domain is GAGVSQSPSNKVTEKGKDVELRCDPISGHTALYWYRQSLGQGLEFLIYFQGNSAPDKSGLPSDRFSAERTGGSVSTLTIQRTQQEDSAVYLCASSLDRISGANVLTFGAGSRLTVL.

The genes are TRBV7-2 and TRBJ1-1; D is possibly TRBD1 (5 bases). Germline-derived CDR1 and CDR2 are SGHTA and FQGNSA. This CDR3 region has 13 residues. V lost 10 bases and J 4 bases, leaving 16 bases between the germline ends. CDR3 sequence (DNA): TGTGCCACCTACGCAGGGATCGCCACTGAAGCTTTCTTT. Protein sequence: CATYAGIATEAFF.

This clonotype was found many times. The rearrangement uses TRBV5-6 and TRBJ2-7; D may match TRBD1 or TRBD2 (5 bases each). This CDR3 spans 15 amino acids. The V gene's germline CDR1 is SGHDT and CDR2 YYEEEE. V shed 4 bases and J shed 0 bases, with 14 bases lying between them. CDR3 protein: CASSVRDGSSYEQYV. CDR3 nucleotide sequence: TGTGCCAGCAGCGTCCGGGACGGAAGCTCCTACGAGCAGTACGTC.